Listed below are T cell receptor beta chains from one sample, sequenced in a study of blood T cell repertoires in COVID-19. TCRdb's copy holds only in-frame clones and misses some; the assay was immunoSEQ multiplex PCR. The table has about 230,000 clones, roughly 88% seen once; the top ten hold about 1.5%. Sequencing was performed on peripheral blood. The receptors derive from a woman aged 35 to 49 who had recovered from COVID-19. Each CDR3 is given with its conserved first and last residue. The D gene is left open where the match is weak. Clone size, where shown, is once, few, many, or a class for clones that have expanded.

CDR3 length,D gene,V gene,clone size,J gene,CDR3 protein,CDR3 DNA
16,TRBD1,TRBV2,NA,TRBJ1-2,CASSVGQYDPNYGYTF,TGTGCCAGCAGCGTGGGACAGTATGACCCAAACTATGGCTACACCTTC
14,TRBD1,TRBV3-1/TRBV3-2,NA,TRBJ1-1,CASSRAGQGTEAFF,TGTGCCAGCAGCCGGGCGGGACAGGGGACTGAAGCTTTCTTT
14,NA,TRBV28,NA,TRBJ1-4,CASTPGATNEKLFF,TGTGCCAGCACCCCGGGTGCAACTAATGAAAAACTGTTTTTT
13,NA,TRBV7-2,NA,TRBJ2-7,CASSLIIGGEQYF,TGTGCCAGCAGCTTAATCATCGGAGGCGAGCAGTACTTC
16,TRBD1,TRBV7-9,NA,TRBJ1-4,CASSPGTGIYNEKLFF,TGTGCCAGCAGCCCCGGGACAGGAATATATAATGAAAAACTGTTTTTT
13,NA,TRBV3-1/TRBV3-2,NA,TRBJ2-4,CASSLLAKNIQYF,TGTGCCAGCAGCCTCCTAGCCAAAAACATTCAGTACTTC
15,NA,TRBV4-2,NA,TRBJ1-3,CASSQARQIGNTIYF,TGTGCCAGCAGCCAAGCAAGACAGATCGGAAACACCATATATTTT
16,NA,TRBV11-1,NA,TRBJ2-1,CASSLVAPTSWDEQFF,TGTGCCAGCAGCTTAGTGGCCCCTACTAGTTGGGATGAGCAGTTCTTC
14,NA,TRBV10-1,once,TRBJ2-3,CASSDDGATDTQYF,TGCGCCAGCAGTGATGATGGAGCCACAGATACGCAGTATTTT
14,NA,TRBV27,NA,TRBJ1-5,CASSFQGINQPQHF,TGTGCCAGCAGTTTCCAGGGGATCAATCAGCCCCAGCATTTT
15,NA,TRBV4-3,NA,TRBJ1-3,CASSQLDSAGNTIYF,TGCGCCAGCAGCCAACTGGACAGTGCGGGCAACACCATATATTTT
16,TRBD1,TRBV11-2,NA,TRBJ2-7,CASSLGLWDREDEQYF,TGTGCCAGCAGCTTAGGCTTATGGGACAGGGAGGACGAGCAGTACTTC
13,NA,TRBV11-2,NA,TRBJ1-2,CASSLTPKEGYTF,TGTGCCAGCAGCTTAACTCCTAAGGAGGGCTACACCTTC
13,TRBD2,TRBV18,NA,TRBJ2-1,CASSGEGYNEQFF,TGTGCCAGCTCAGGGGAGGGGTACAATGAGCAGTTCTTC
15,NA,TRBV6-6,NA,TRBJ1-5,CASSYPEKSNQPQHF,TGTGCCAGCAGTTACCCTGAGAAAAGCAATCAGCCCCAGCATTTT
14,NA,TRBV2,NA,TRBJ2-5,CASSARIGGETQYF,TGTGCCAGCAGTGCCCGGATCGGAGGAGAGACCCAGTACTTC
14,TRBD1,TRBV6-5,NA,TRBJ1-1,CASSPTRTGGQAFF,TGTGCCAGCAGCCCCACAAGGACAGGGGGCCAGGCTTTCTTT
14,NA,TRBV10-3,NA,TRBJ2-1,CAISESLSINEQFF,TGTGCCATCAGTGAGAGTCTAAGTATCAATGAGCAGTTCTTC
17,TRBD2,TRBV5-6,NA,TRBJ2-2,CASSLAGTSLNTGELFF,TGTGCCAGCAGCTTGGCCGGGACTAGTCTGAACACCGGGGAGCTGTTTTTT
14,NA,TRBV7-8,NA,TRBJ1-3,CASSLGRAGNTIYF,TGTGCCAGCAGCTTAGGCAGGGCTGGAAACACCATATATTTT
16,NA,TRBV3-1/TRBV3-2,NA,TRBJ1-2,CASSQGFGGSNYGYTF,TGTGCCAGCAGCCAAGGGTTCGGAGGGTCTAACTATGGCTACACCTTC
15,NA,TRBV19,NA,TRBJ1-2,CASSIETAGAGGYTF,TGTGCCAGTAGTATCGAGACAGCAGGGGCAGGCGGCTACACCTTC
15,NA,TRBV20-1,once,TRBJ1-4,CSASGGGKIGEKLFF,TGCAGTGCTAGTGGCGGGGGCAAGATCGGAGAAAAACTGTTTTTT
14,NA,TRBV5-1,once,TRBJ2-7,CASSLTGFDYEQYF,TGCGCCAGCAGCTTGACAGGGTTCGACTACGAGCAGTACTTC
16,TRBD1,TRBV6-2/TRBV6-3,NA,TRBJ2-7,CASSYPRDRPSYEQYF,TGTGCCAGCAGTTACCCCCGGGACAGACCCTCCTACGAGCAGTACTTC
15,NA,TRBV5-5,NA,TRBJ1-2,CASSSQDDGGYGYTF,TGTGCCAGCAGCTCACAGGATGACGGGGGCTATGGCTACACCTTC
16,TRBD1,TRBV4-1,NA,TRBJ1-2,CASSYDRAGANYGYTF,TGCGCCAGCAGCTACGACAGGGCCGGGGCTAACTATGGCTACACCTTC
13,TRBD2,TRBV6-2/TRBV6-3,NA,TRBJ2-1,CATSVGGVRKQFF,TGTGCCACCAGCGTGGGGGGGGTCCGGAAGCAGTTCTTC
14,NA,TRBV18,NA,TRBJ2-2,CASSGSSGTGELFF,TGTGCCAGCTCGGGGAGTTCGGGCACCGGGGAGCTGTTTTTT
15,TRBD2,TRBV5-1,NA,TRBJ2-1,CASSLSGGSYNEQFF,TGCGCCAGCAGCTTAAGCGGGGGGTCTTACAATGAGCAGTTCTTC
14,NA,TRBV2,NA,TRBJ1-6,CASTPEGDNSPLHF,TGTGCCAGCACCCCAGAGGGGGATAATTCACCCCTCCACTTT
14,NA,TRBV5-4,NA,TRBJ2-1,CASSPDSISGEQFF,TGTGCCAGCAGCCCGGACTCCATATCGGGTGAGCAGTTCTTC
16,NA,TRBV4-1,NA,TRBJ2-2,CASSQDDAGNTGELFF,TGCGCCAGCAGCCAGGATGATGCAGGGAACACCGGGGAGCTGTTTTTT
13,TRBD1,TRBV2,NA,TRBJ1-2,CASSSGTVYGYTF,TGTGCCAGCAGTTCCGGGACAGTCTATGGCTACACCTTC
15,TRBD1,TRBV19,NA,TRBJ2-7,CASSIYGTGAYEQYF,TGTGCCAGTAGTATTTACGGGACAGGGGCCTACGAGCAGTACTTC